These 19 T cell receptor beta chains came from one sample sequenced in a study of blood T cell repertoires in COVID-19. Using immunoSEQ multiplex PCR, the repertoire was profiled, and TCRdb retains in-frame clones only, with some absent. The top ten clones hold around 3.4% of a sample with hundreds of thousands of clones, 70% to 85% of them seen once. The sample consisted of peripheral blood. These receptors were collected from a woman older than 75 with acute or convalescent COVID-19.

The chain recombines TRBV2 with TRBJ1-2, with D uncertain. CDR1 and CDR2 from the germline V gene are SNHLY and FYNNEI. The CDR3 extends over 13 amino acids. With 5 bases removed from V and 4 bases from J, the gap between germline ends came to 11 bases. The CDR3 spells CASSPREVYGYTF. The CDR3 DNA follows: TGTGCCAGCAGTCCCCGGGAGGTCTATGGCTACACCTTC.

V is TRBV7-9 and J is TRBJ2-1; TRBD1 agrees at 7 bases. CDR1 SEHNR and CDR2 FQNEAQ come from the germline V gene (reference sequence). This CDR3 comprises 15 residues. V trimming: 3 bases; J trimming: 5 bases; junction bases outside the gene matches: 7. The CDR3 DNA sequence: TGTGCCAGCAGCTTTGACAGGGTAGGGGACAATGAGCAGTTCTTC. Protein product: CASSFDRVGDNEQFF.

This sequence joins TRBV5-6 and TRBJ2-5, with D unresolved. CDR1 and CDR2 from the germline V gene are SGHDT and YYEEEE. V was pared by 4 bases and J by 3 bases, with 10 bases between. This CDR3 is built from 13 residues. CDR3 region: CASSPGLEETQYF. The CDR3 DNA sequence: TGTGCCAGCAGCCCCGGGTTAGAAGAGACCCAGTACTTC.

V usage is TRBV19 and J usage is TRBJ1-1; D ambiguous. V was pared by 6 bases and J by 1 base, with 15 bases between. Looked up from germline, CDR1 is LNHDA and CDR2 is SQIVND (reference sequence). The CDR3 has 15 residues. CDR3 loop: CASRFNFRGNTEAFF. The CDR3 nucleotides are TGTGCCAGTAGATTCAATTTTCGGGGGAACACTGAAGCTTTCTTT.

Only one count was recorded for this clone. This chain uses TRBV15 with TRBJ1-5; 7 positions agree with TRBD1. The CDR3 totals 15 residues. Germline CDR1 is LNHNV and CDR2 is YYDKDF (reference sequence). Trimming at V came to 0 bases and at J to 5 bases, leaving 4 bases not matched to a gene. CDR3 DNA sequence: TGTGCCACCAGCAGAGAGGAGGGGGCCGATCAGCCCCAGCATTTT. Protein: CATSREEGADQPQHF.

V usage is TRBV6-5 and J usage is TRBJ1-4; 10 bases fit TRBD1. With 6 bases clipped from V and 8 bases from J, the junction kept 9 bases outside the gene matches. CDR1 is MNHEY and CDR2 is SVGAGI in the germline V gene. The CDR3 is made up of 15 amino acids. CDR3 sequence reads: CASRPPGQGSEKLFF. DNA for the CDR3: TGTGCCAGCAGGCCGCCGGGACAGGGGTCCGAAAAACTGTTTTTT.

The sample holds a few counts of this clone. The chain links TRBV29-1 to TRBJ2-1, with D possibly being TRBD1 (6 bases). Germline loops: CDR1 SQVTM, CDR2 ANQGSEA. The V end lost 8 bases, the J end lost 2 bases, and 19 bases lay between the germline ends. The CDR3 loop spans 15 amino acids. The CDR3 reads CSQGRAAGPYNEQFF. In nucleotides, the CDR3 is TGCAGCCAGGGGCGGGCGGCGGGTCCCTACAATGAGCAGTTCTTC.

The genes are TRBV6-5 and TRBJ1-1; perhaps TRBD1 as D (5 bases). Germline loops: CDR1 MNHEY, CDR2 SVGAGI. V was shortened by 6 bases and J by 8 bases, with 10 bases between the two germline ends. This CDR3 has 11 residues. This chain's CDR3 is CASRYRREAFF. CDR3 nucleotide sequence: TGTGCCAGCAGATACAGGAGGGAAGCTTTCTTT.

The gene calls are TRBV7-6 and TRBJ1-2; 10 bases are a match to TRBD1. The CDR3 sequence is 15 residues long. J gave up 2 bases and V 4 bases, and 4 bases lay outside the gene matches. Germline V gene sequence: CDR1 SGHVS, CDR2 FNYEAQ. CDR3 coding DNA: TGTGCCAGCAGCTCCGCGGGACAGGGGAACTATGGCTACACCTTC. Amino acid sequence: CASSSAGQGNYGYTF.

The V and J genes are TRBV2 and TRBJ1-3; no clear D. The CDR3 is 14 residues long. Trimming left V 5 bases short and J 0 bases short, with 8 bases between. Germline assignment: CDR1 SNHLY and CDR2 FYNNEI. The CDR3 is CASSLDFSGNTIYF. CDR3 in DNA: TGTGCCAGCAGTCTAGACTTCTCTGGAAACACCATATATTTT.

J is TRBJ2-1 and V is TRBV5-4; the match to TRBD2 covers 11 bases. Trimming removed 2 bases from V and 4 bases from J; junction bases left unmatched: 5. Germline CDR1 is SGHNT and CDR2 is YYREEE (reference sequence). The CDR3 totals 16 residues. As DNA, the CDR3 is TGTGCCAGCAGCTTTCTAGCGGGAGGTTTTTACAATGAGCAGTTCTTC. Translating gives CASSFLAGGFYNEQFF.

The rearrangement links TRBV20-1 to TRBJ2-7; D unresolved. The germline CDR1 and CDR2 sequences are DFQATT and SNEGSKA (reference sequence). This CDR3 is 11 amino acids long. Trimming cost V 3 bases and J 5 bases, with 8 bases left between them. The CDR3 reads CSARIQNEQYF. As DNA, the CDR3 is TGCAGTGCTAGGATACAAAACGAGCAGTACTTC.

This clone came up many times. V usage is TRBV21-1 and J usage is TRBJ1-1; the D call of TRBD1 is as the table states it, not checked on the DNA. TRBV21-1 is termed a pseudogene. The CDR3 sequence is 17 residues long. The CDR3 bases are TGTGCCAGCAGCAAAGTATATCTGGACAGACGGAACACTGAAGCTTTCTTT. This gives the protein CASSKVYLDRRNTEAFF.

The J gene is TRBJ2-2, the V gene TRBV6-2 or TRBV6-3, with D maybe TRBD1 (6 bases). Germline CDR1 is MNHEY and CDR2 is SVGEGT. V lost 4 bases and J 3 bases, leaving 9 bases between the germline ends. The CDR3 length is 14 residues. CDR3 region: CASSSQGHTGELFF. CDR3 sequence (DNA): TGTGCCAGCAGTTCTCAGGGGCACACCGGGGAGCTGTTTTTT.

The chain employs TRBV6-5 and TRBJ2-1, with D possibly matching TRBD2 (6 bases). V gave up 6 bases and J gave up 7 bases, with 13 bases separating them. The CDR3 sequence is 13 residues long. CDR1 is MNHEY, CDR2 SVGAGI, per germline. The CDR3 nucleotides read TGTGCCAGCAGCCCCGCGGCGGGGAATGAGCAGTTCTTC. This encodes CASSPAAGNEQFF.

This clone was observed a handful of times. The rearrangement uses TRBV4-1 and TRBJ2-1; TRBD2 might be the D (7 bases). Trimming stripped 4 bases from V and 2 bases from J, with 18 bases between. Germline loops: CDR1 MGHRA, CDR2 YSYEKL. The CDR3 length is 17 residues. The CDR3 is CASSPQGSGATYNEQFF. CDR3 nucleotide sequence: TGCGCCAGCAGCCCCCAGGGGAGCGGGGCTACCTACAATGAGCAGTTCTTC.

The CDR3 coding sequence is TGTGCCAGCAGCGGACTCGGATATAATTCACCCCTCCACTTT. Residues: CASSGLGYNSPLHF. This chain links TRBV6-5 with TRBJ1-6; D gene ambiguous. CDR1 and CDR2 from the germline V gene are MNHEY and SVGAGI. V lost 6 bases, J lost 4 bases, and 10 bases lay in between. The CDR3 runs to 14 residues.

The chain links TRBV6-1 to TRBJ1-3, with TRBD1 matching 8 bases. The germline CDR1 and CDR2 sequences are MNHNS and SASEGT. The CDR3 loop spans 16 amino acids. V lost 4 bases to trimming and J lost 0 bases; unmatched junction nucleotides: 5. CDR3 in DNA: TGTGCCAGCAGTGCCAGGACAGGGAGCTCTGGAAACACCATATATTTT. Translating it yields CASSARTGSSGNTIYF.

This chain joins TRBV7-3 and TRBJ2-1; tentative D call: TRBD1 (6 bases). From germline, CDR1 is SGHTA and CDR2 FQGTGA. Trimming pared 2 bases from V and 6 bases from J, leaving 11 bases between. The CDR3 runs 14 residues. The CDR3 sequence is CASSLPGASNEQFF. The DNA of the CDR3 is TGTGCCAGCAGCTTACCAGGGGCCAGCAATGAGCAGTTCTTC.